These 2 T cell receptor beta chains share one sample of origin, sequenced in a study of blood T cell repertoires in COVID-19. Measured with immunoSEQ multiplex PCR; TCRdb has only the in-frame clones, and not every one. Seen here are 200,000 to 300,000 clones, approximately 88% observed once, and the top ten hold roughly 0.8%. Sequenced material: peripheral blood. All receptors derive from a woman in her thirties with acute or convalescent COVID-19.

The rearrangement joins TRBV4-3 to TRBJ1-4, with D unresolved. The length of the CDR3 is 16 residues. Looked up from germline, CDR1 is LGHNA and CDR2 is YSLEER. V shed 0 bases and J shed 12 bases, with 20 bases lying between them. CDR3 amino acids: CASSQDAPSTGRELFF. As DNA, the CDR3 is TGCGCCAGCAGCCAAGATGCCCCCTCGACCGGGAGAGAACTGTTTTTT.

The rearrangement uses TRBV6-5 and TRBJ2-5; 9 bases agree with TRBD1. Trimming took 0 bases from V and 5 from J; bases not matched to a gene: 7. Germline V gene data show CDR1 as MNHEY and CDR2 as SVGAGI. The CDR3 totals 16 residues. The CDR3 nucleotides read TGTGCCAGCAGTTACTCGTACAGGGGGCCGGAGGAGACCCAGTACTTC. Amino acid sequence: CASSYSYRGPEETQYF.